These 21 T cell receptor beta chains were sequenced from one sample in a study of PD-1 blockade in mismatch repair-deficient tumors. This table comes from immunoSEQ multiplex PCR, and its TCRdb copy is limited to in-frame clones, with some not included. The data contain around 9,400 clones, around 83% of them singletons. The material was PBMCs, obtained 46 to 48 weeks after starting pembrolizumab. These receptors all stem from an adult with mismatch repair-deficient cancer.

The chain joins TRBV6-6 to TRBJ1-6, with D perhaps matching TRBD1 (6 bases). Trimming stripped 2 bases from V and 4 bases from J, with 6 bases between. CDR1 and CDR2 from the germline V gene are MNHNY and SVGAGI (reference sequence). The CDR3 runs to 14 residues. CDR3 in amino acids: CASSYRGYNSPLHF. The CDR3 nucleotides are TGTGCCAGCAGTTACAGGGGGTATAATTCACCCCTCCACTTT.

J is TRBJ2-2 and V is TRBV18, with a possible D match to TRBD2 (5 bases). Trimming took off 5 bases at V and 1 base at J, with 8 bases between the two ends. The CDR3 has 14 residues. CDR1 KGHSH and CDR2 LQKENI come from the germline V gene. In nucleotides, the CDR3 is TGTGCCAGCTCAGTGAGGGAGAACACCGGGGAGCTGTTTTTT. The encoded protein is CASSVRENTGELFF.

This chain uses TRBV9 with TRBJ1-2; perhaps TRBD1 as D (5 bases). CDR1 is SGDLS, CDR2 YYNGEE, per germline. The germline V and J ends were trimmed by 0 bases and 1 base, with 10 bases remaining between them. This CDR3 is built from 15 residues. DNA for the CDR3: TGTGCCAGCAGCGTAGATGCAGGGAATAACTATGGCTACACCTTC. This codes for CASSVDAGNNYGYTF. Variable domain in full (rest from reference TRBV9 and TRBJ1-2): DSGVTQTPKHLITATGQRVTLRCSPRSGDLSVYWYQQSLDQGLQFLIQYYNGEERAKGNILERFSAQQFPDLHSELNLSSLELGDSALYFCASSVDAGNNYGYTFGSGTRLTVV.

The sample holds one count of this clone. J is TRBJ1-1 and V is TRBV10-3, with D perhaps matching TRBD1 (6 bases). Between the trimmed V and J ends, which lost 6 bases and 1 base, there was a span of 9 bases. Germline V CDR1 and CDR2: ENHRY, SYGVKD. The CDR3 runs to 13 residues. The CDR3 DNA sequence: TGTGCCATCAGATCACAGGGGAACACTGAAGCTTTCTTT. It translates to CAIRSQGNTEAFF.

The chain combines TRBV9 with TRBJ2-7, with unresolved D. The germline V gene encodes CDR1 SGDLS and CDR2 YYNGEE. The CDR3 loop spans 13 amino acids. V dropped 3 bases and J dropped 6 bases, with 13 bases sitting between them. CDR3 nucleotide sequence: TGTGCCAGCAGCGGACCCTTCAGCGCCGAGCAGTACTTC. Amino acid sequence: CASSGPFSAEQYF.

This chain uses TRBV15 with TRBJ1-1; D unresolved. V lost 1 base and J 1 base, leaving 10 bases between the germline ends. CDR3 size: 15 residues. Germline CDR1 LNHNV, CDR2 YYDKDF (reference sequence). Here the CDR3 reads CATSRVRSSNTEAFF. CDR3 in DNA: TGTGCCACCAGCAGAGTGAGGTCCTCGAACACTGAAGCTTTCTTT.

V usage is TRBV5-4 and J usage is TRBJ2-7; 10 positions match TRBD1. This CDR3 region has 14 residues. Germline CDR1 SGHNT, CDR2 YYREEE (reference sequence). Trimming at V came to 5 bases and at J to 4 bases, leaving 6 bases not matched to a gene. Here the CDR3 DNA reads TGTGCCAGCAGACCGACAGGGGGCGATTACGAGCAGTACTTC. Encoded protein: CASRPTGGDYEQYF.

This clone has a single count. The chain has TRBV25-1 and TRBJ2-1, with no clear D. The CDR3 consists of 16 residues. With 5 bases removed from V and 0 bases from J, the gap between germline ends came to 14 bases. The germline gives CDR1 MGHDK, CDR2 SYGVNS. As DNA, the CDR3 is TGTGCCAGCAGTCCACCTACCGTGATCTCCTACAATGAGCAGTTCTTC. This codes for CASSPPTVISYNEQFF.

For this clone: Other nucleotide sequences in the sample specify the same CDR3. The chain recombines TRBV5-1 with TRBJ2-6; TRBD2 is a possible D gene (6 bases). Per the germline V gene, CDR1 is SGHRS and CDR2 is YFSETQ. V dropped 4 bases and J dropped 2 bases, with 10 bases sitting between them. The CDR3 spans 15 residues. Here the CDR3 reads CASSPSGAGANVLTF. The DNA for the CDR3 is TGCGCCAGCAGCCCGTCGGGGGCTGGGGCCAACGTCCTGACTTTC.

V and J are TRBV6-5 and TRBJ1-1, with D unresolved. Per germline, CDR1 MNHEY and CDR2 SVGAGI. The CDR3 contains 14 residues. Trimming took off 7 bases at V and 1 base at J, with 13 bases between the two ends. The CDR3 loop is CASTNLFGNTEAFF. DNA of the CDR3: TGTGCCAGCACTAACCTGTTCGGGAACACTGAAGCTTTCTTT.

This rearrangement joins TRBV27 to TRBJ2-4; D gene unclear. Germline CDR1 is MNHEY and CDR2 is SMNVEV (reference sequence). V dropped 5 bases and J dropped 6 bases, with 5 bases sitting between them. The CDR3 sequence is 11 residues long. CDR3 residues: CASSRGNIQYF. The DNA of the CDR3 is TGTGCCAGCAGTCGCGGAAACATTCAGTACTTC.

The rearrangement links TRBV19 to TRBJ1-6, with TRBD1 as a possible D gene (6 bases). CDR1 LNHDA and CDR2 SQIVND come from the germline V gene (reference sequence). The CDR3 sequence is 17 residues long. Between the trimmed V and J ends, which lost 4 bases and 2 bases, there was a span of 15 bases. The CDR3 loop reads CASSSAQGNAYNSPLHF. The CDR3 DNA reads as TGTGCCAGTAGTAGCGCCCAGGGGAACGCCTATAATTCACCCCTCCACTTT.

The CDR3 coding sequence is TGTGCCAGCAGCTTACTTCCAGGGGGCGGATACAATGAGCAGTTCTTC. Encoded protein: CASSLLPGGGYNEQFF. The chain recombines TRBV6-6 with TRBJ2-1; the match to TRBD1 covers 8 bases. Unmatched junction bases numbered 11, after V lost 6 bases and J lost 4 bases. In germline, CDR1 is MNHNY, CDR2 SVGAGI (reference sequence). CDR3 length: 16 residues.

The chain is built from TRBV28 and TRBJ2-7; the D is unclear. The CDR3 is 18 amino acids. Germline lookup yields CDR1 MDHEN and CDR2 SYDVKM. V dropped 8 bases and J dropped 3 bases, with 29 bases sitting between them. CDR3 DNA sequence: TGTGCCAGCCATTCCCCCCTGTTGGGTCAGCGAGGAAACTACGAGCAGTACTTC. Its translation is CASHSPLLGQRGNYEQYF. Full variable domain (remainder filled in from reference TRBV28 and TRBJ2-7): DVKVTQSSRYLVKRTGEKVFLECVQDMDHENMFWYRQDPGLGLRLIYFSYDVKMKEKGDIPEGYSVSREKKERFSLILESASTNQTSMYLCASHSPLLGQRGNYEQYFGPGTRLTVT.

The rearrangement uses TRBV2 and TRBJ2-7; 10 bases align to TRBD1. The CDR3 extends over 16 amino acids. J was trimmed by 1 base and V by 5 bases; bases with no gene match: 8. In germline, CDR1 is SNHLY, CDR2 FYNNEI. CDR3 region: CASSRTGGLGSYEQYF. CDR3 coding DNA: TGTGCCAGCAGTCGGACAGGGGGTTTGGGATCCTACGAGCAGTACTTC.

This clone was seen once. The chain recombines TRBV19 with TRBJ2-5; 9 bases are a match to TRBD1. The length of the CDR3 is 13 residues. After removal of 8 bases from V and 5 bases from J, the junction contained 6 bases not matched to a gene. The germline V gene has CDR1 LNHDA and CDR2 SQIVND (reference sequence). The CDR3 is CASSGTGRETQYF. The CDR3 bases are TGTGCCAGTTCCGGGACAGGGCGGGAGACCCAGTACTTC. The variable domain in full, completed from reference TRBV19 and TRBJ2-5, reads DGGITQSPKYLFRKEGQNVTLSCEQNLNHDAMYWYRQDPGQGLRLIYYSQIVNDFQKGDIAEGYSVSREKKESFPLTVTSAQKNPTAFYLCASSGTGRETQYFGPGTRLLVL.

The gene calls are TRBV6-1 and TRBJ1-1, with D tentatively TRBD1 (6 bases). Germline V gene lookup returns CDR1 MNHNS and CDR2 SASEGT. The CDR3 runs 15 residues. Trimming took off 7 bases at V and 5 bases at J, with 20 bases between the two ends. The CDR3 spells CASILGGGPGTEAFF. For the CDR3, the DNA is TGTGCCAGCATCTTAGGGGGGGGGCCGGGAACTGAAGCTTTCTTT.

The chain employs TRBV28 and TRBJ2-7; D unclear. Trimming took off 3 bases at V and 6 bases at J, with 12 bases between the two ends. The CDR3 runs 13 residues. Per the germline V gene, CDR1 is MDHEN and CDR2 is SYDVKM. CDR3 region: CASSLTQPGEQYF. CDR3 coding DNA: TGTGCCAGCAGTTTGACGCAGCCAGGCGAGCAGTACTTC.

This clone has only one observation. The CDR3 here is CAWSFLAGELFF. CDR3 nucleotide sequence: TGTGCCTGGAGTTTTTTGGCTGGCGAGCTGTTTTTT. The rearrangement uses TRBV30 and TRBJ2-2; unclear D gene. From germline, CDR1 is GTSNPN and CDR2 SVGIG (reference sequence). Trimming removed 2 bases at V and 11 bases at J, with 12 bases between. The CDR3 spans 12 residues.

The CDR3 DNA reads TGTGCCAGCTCACTACCTCAGGGGGCTGGTGGCTACACCTTC. As protein: CASSLPQGAGGYTF. This chain uses TRBV18 with TRBJ1-2; 8 positions match TRBD1. The CDR3 runs to 14 residues. Germline-derived CDR1 and CDR2 are KGHSH and LQKENI. V dropped 4 bases and J dropped 7; count of bases not matched to a gene: 8.

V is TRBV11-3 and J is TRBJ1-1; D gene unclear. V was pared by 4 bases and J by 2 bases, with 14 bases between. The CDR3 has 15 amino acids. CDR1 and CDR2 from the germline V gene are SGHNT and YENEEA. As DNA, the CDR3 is TGTGCCAGCAGCTCCGAAGGCGGTATCAACACTGAAGCTTTCTTT. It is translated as CASSSEGGINTEAFF.